The text below deals with one TCR beta chain. Its antigen is still unknown. Germline assignment: CDR1 SGHVS and CDR2 FQNEAQ. V was pared by 7 bases and J by 9 bases, with 13 bases between. This CDR3 spans 12 amino acids. This record comes from a study of T cells in localized non-small cell lung cancer. Study findings and constraints: The study linked higher blood T cell density to longer overall survival. It was uninvolved adjacent lung that showed the highest T cell clonality, exceeding tumor. Sequencing was restricted to one tumor region; therefore, heterogeneity remains possible.

TCRdb keeps only in-frame clones here, not all; method: immunoSEQ multiplex PCR. This table has under 150,000 clones, approximately 88% appearing once. The material sequenced was peripheral blood, taken before any cancer treatment. The sequence was collected from a female donor older than 55 with stage I lung adenocarcinoma. The chain links TRBV7-8 to TRBJ2-1; TRBD2 is a possible D gene (5 bases). The CDR3 coding sequence is TGTGCCAGCACCATAACTAGTTTTGAGCAGTTCTTC. The encoded protein is CASTITSFEQFF. Filled out from reference TRBV7-8 and TRBJ2-1, the complete variable domain reads GAGVSQSPRYKVAKRGQDVALRCDPISGHVSLFWYQQALGQGPEFLTYFQNEAQLDKSGLPSDRFFAERPEGSVSTLKIQRTQQEDSAVYLCASTITSFEQFFGPGTRLTVL.